This T cell receptor beta chain was recorded in a study of blood T cell repertoires in COVID-19. For the study at large: Samples taken during acute and convalescent COVID-19 were collected in the United States, Italy and Spain.

Profiling relied on immunoSEQ multiplex PCR, and the TCRdb table lists in-frame clones only, not all of them. This sample has 70,000 or so clones, with around 87% found just once. Germline CDR1 is LNHDA and CDR2 is SQIVND (reference sequence). Trimming left V 5 bases short and J 4 bases short, with 23 bases between. CDR3 size: 17 residues. The sample consisted of peripheral blood. This chain connects TRBV19 to TRBJ1-2, with a tentative D call TRBD1 (5 bases). This TCR came from a man between 65 and 80 years old with active COVID-19. CDR3 in amino acids: CASSDVGGTLPFYGYTF. The CDR3 nucleotides are TGTGCCAGTAGTGATGTGGGGGGGACCCTACCTTTCTATGGCTACACCTTC.